The 24 T cell receptor beta chains given below trace back to one sample, sequenced in a study of T cells after yellow fever vaccination. TCRdb re-called the 5' RACE reads with MiXCR, one entry per CDR3 protein. This repertoire shows fewer than 450,000 distinct CDR3 sequences, approximately 3.9% found once; its top ten account for less than 25%. The starting material was PBMCs, obtained 5 days after the yellow fever booster vaccination. The receptors shown here come from a man aged 18 to 30 who received the YFV17D yellow fever vaccine.

This clonotype showed up many times. The chain is built from TRBV7-2 and TRBJ2-3; 7 nucleotides align to TRBD1. The germline gives CDR1 SGHTA, CDR2 FQGNSA. The CDR3 loop spans 15 amino acids. The trim removed 2 bases at V and 2 bases at J, leaving 4 bases unmatched. The CDR3 coding sequence is TGTGCCAGCAGCTTACAGGACAGGATCACAGATACGCAGTATTTT. Protein sequence: CASSLQDRITDTQYF.

This chain connects TRBV20-1 to TRBJ2-5; 7 bases map to TRBD1. CDR1 is DFQATT, CDR2 SNEGSKA, per germline (reference sequence). The CDR3 is 12 amino acids. V gave up 7 bases and J gave up 2 bases; unmatched junction bases: 4. The CDR3 reads CSGVGQQETQYF. The CDR3, as DNA: TGCAGTGGCGTGGGACAGCAAGAGACCCAGTACTTC.

In its sample, this clonotype was seen many times. The genes are TRBV20-1 and TRBJ2-1; D uncertain. Trimming shortened V by 1 base and J by 0 bases, and 10 bases separated the two germline ends. The germline CDR1 and CDR2 sequences are DFQATT and SNEGSKA (reference sequence). This CDR3 comprises 15 residues. In DNA form, the CDR3 reads TGCAGTGCTAGAGGAAGGGATTTCTCCTACAATGAGCAGTTCTTC. Protein: CSARGRDFSYNEQFF.

This clonotype has ten or more counts. J is TRBJ2-4 and V is TRBV4-3, with D perhaps TRBD1 (6 bases). The germline V gene has CDR1 LGHNA and CDR2 YSLEER. Trimming shortened V by 3 bases and J by 1 base, and 7 bases separated the two germline ends. There are 14 residues in the CDR3. This chain's CDR3 is CASSQGAAKNIQYF. The CDR3 region has the DNA TGCGCCAGCAGCCAGGGGGCGGCCAAAAACATTCAGTACTTC.

This chain uses TRBV4-3 with TRBJ2-1; 7 bases are shared with TRBD2. Germline loops: CDR1 LGHNA, CDR2 YSLEER. The CDR3 runs 16 residues. After removal of 5 bases from V and 0 bases from J, the junction contained 7 bases not matched to a gene. CDR3: CASSTTSPSSYNEQFF. The CDR3 DNA reads as TGCGCCAGCAGCACGACTAGCCCGAGCTCCTACAATGAGCAGTTCTTC.

This clonotype was seen ten or more times. The genes are TRBV28 and TRBJ1-1, with D perhaps TRBD1 (5 bases). Germline assignment: CDR1 MDHEN and CDR2 SYDVKM. The CDR3 has 13 amino acids. V dropped 5 bases and J dropped 6 bases, with 13 bases sitting between them. In DNA, the CDR3 is TGTGCCAGCAGTACCCAAGGGGTAGCTGAAGCTTTCTTT. Its protein is CASSTQGVAEAFF.

This chain joins TRBV4-3 and TRBJ1-6; no clear D gene. CDR1 is LGHNA and CDR2 is YSLEER in the germline V gene. Trimming shortened V by 4 bases and J by 6 bases, and 10 bases separated the two germline ends. The CDR3 is 14 residues long. CDR3 residues: CASSRNGLNSPLHF. Here the CDR3 DNA reads TGCGCCAGCAGCCGGAATGGTCTTAATTCACCCCTCCACTTT.

This clonotype was seen at least ten times. The chain is built from TRBV4-2 and TRBJ2-7; weak D call: TRBD1 (6 bases). The CDR3 is 15 amino acids. Germline V gives CDR1 LGHNA, CDR2 YNFKEQ. With 1 base removed from V and 6 bases from J, the gap between germline ends came to 16 bases. The CDR3 protein is CASSQAEAGVSEQYF. In DNA form, the CDR3 reads TGTGCCAGCAGCCAAGCCGAGGCAGGGGTATCCGAGCAGTACTTC.

This clonotype was seen ten or more times. The rearrangement joins TRBV4-1 to TRBJ1-2; TRBD1 matches 9 bases. V shed 0 bases, J shed 5 bases, and the junction held 1 base outside the gene matches. The CDR3 runs 14 residues. Germline V gene sequence: CDR1 MGHRA, CDR2 YSYEKL. The CDR3 nucleotides read TGCGCCAGCAGCCAAGAAGGGACAGGGTATGGCTACACCTTC. This codes for CASSQEGTGYGYTF.

This clonotype occurred a few times. V and J are TRBV13 and TRBJ2-4; 9 nucleotides match TRBD1. V lost 5 bases, J lost 4 bases, and 3 bases stayed unmatched. This CDR3 comprises 14 residues. Germline CDR1 and CDR2: PRHDT and FYEKMQ (reference sequence). The CDR3 protein is CASSTGGGKNIQYF. The DNA for the CDR3 is TGTGCCAGCAGCACAGGGGGCGGAAAAAACATTCAGTACTTC.

This clonotype appeared many times. V gene TRBV5-1 combines with J gene TRBJ2-5; D not certain. Germline assignment: CDR1 SGHRS and CDR2 YFSETQ. With 4 bases removed from V and 0 bases from J, the gap between germline ends came to 10 bases. This CDR3 has 14 amino acids. CDR3 in DNA: TGCGCCAGCAGCGTCGACCTAAACCAAGAGACCCAGTACTTC. As protein: CASSVDLNQETQYF.

This clonotype was counted many times. The chain combines TRBV11-2 with TRBJ2-5; D unclear. The CDR3 loop spans 15 amino acids. V lost 5 bases, J lost 5 bases, and 18 bases lay in between. Germline loops: CDR1 SGHAT, CDR2 FQNNGV. In DNA, the CDR3 is TGTGCCAGCAGCATGCCCGGGCGCCGGGCGGAGACCCAGTACTTC. It is translated as CASSMPGRRAETQYF.

The CDR3 loop is CATSSPRETQYF. The CDR3 bases are TGTGCCACCAGCAGTCCAAGAGAGACCCAGTACTTC. This chain connects TRBV15 to TRBJ2-5, with D unresolved. The CDR3 contains 12 residues. Germline CDR1 reads LNHNV; CDR2 reads YYDKDF (reference sequence). Trimming removed 3 bases at V and 4 bases at J, with 6 bases between.

The V gene is TRBV4-1, the J gene TRBJ1-1; the match to TRBD1 covers 7 bases. This CDR3 has 14 amino acids. Per the germline V gene, CDR1 is MGHRA and CDR2 is YSYEKL. The ends lost 4 bases at V and 5 bases at J; junction bases unmatched: 7. The CDR3 region is CASSPGTVVTEAFF. DNA for the CDR3: TGCGCCAGCAGCCCAGGGACAGTCGTTACTGAAGCTTTCTTT.

This clonotype was detected ten times or more. The gene calls are TRBV28 and TRBJ2-3, with 12 bases lining up with TRBD2. This CDR3 is 16 amino acids long. Trimming took 6 bases from V and 2 from J; bases not matched to a gene: 6. Germline V gene lookup returns CDR1 MDHEN and CDR2 SYDVKM. The DNA for the CDR3 is TGTGCCAGCAGACCTACTAGCGGGGGGCTCACAGATACGCAGTATTTT. The encoded protein is CASRPTSGGLTDTQYF.

The genes are TRBV7-2 and TRBJ1-2; 7 bases align to TRBD1. The CDR3 has 14 residues. CDR1 SGHTA and CDR2 FQGNSA come from the germline V gene. Losses at the gene ends were 5 bases for V and 8 bases for J; bases not matched to a gene: 11. CDR3 DNA sequence: TGTGCCAGCAGCCCCCCTCACAGGGGCGAAGGCTACACCTTC. It is translated as CASSPPHRGEGYTF.

In DNA, the CDR3 is TGCAGTGCTAGTCTAGCCCATGAGCAGTTCTTC. The encoded protein is CSASLAHEQFF. The chain combines TRBV20-1 with TRBJ2-1, with D maybe TRBD2 (5 bases). The germline V gene encodes CDR1 DFQATT and CDR2 SNEGSKA (reference sequence). Between the trimmed V and J ends, which lost 3 bases and 8 bases, there was a span of 8 bases. This CDR3 comprises 11 residues.

The chain joins TRBV5-1 to TRBJ2-7, with 9 bases lining up with TRBD1. The CDR3 runs to 15 residues. Germline-derived CDR1 and CDR2 are SGHRS and YFSETQ. Trimming cost V 4 bases and J 2 bases; bases outside gene matches: 7. CDR3 coding DNA: TGCGCCAGCAGCCCCCCGGGACAGGGCCCCTACGAGCAGTACGTC. The encoded protein is CASSPPGQGPYEQYV.

V is TRBV5-1 and J is TRBJ1-5; the match to TRBD1 covers 7 bases. Germline V lookup: CDR1 SGHRS, CDR2 YFSETQ. V gave up 1 base and J gave up 4 bases; unmatched junction bases: 5. The CDR3 consists of 15 residues. The CDR3 DNA follows: TGCGCCAGCAGCTTGAGGGGGCGGTCAAATCAGCCCCAGCATTTT. This encodes CASSLRGRSNQPQHF.

This clonotype was observed a handful of times. CDR3: CASGKQAFF. The CDR3 bases are TGTGCCAGCGGCAAGCAAGCTTTCTTT. This chain joins TRBV2 and TRBJ1-1; no clear D gene. Trimming pared 8 bases from V and 9 bases from J, leaving 7 bases between. This CDR3 has 9 residues. Germline values: CDR1 SNHLY, CDR2 FYNNEI. The full variable domain, rest sourced from reference TRBV2 and TRBJ1-1, is EPEVTQTPSHQVTQMGQEVILRCVPISNHLYFYWYRQILGQKVEFLVSFYNNEISEKSEIFDDQFSVERPDGSNFTLKIRSTKLEDSAMYFCASGKQAFFGQGTRLTVV.

This clonotype was counted only a few times. This chain uses TRBV4-2 with TRBJ1-2; 9 nucleotides agree with TRBD1. Germline CDR1 and CDR2: LGHNA and YNFKEQ. This CDR3 region has 17 residues. After removal of 2 bases from V and 0 bases from J, the junction contained 7 bases not matched to a gene. The CDR3, as DNA: TGTGCCAGCAGCCAACAGGGACAGGGTCTCGCTAACTATGGCTACACCTTC. It specifies CASSQQGQGLANYGYTF.

This clonotype turned up a few times. The V gene is TRBV9, the J gene TRBJ2-1; D is unresolved. V was shortened by 0 bases and J by 5 bases, with 9 bases between the two germline ends. From germline, CDR1 is SGDLS and CDR2 YYNGEE. CDR3 length: 14 amino acids. DNA for the CDR3: TGTGCCAGCAGCGTAGGCGGTGGGAACAATGAGCAGTTCTTC. This gives the protein CASSVGGGNNEQFF.

This clonotype showed up just a few times. The genes are TRBV18 and TRBJ2-7; possibly TRBD1 for D (5 bases). V was trimmed by 2 bases and J by 3 bases, leaving 11 bases between them. The CDR3 has 14 residues. CDR1 and CDR2 (germline): KGHSH, LQKENI. The chain's CDR3 is CASSPTIRDYEQYF. CDR3 sequence (DNA): TGTGCCAGCTCACCAACGATCAGGGACTACGAGCAGTACTTC.

In its sample, this clonotype was seen many times. The J gene is TRBJ2-7, the V gene TRBV2; 8 bases fit TRBD2. The trim removed 7 bases at V and 10 bases at J, leaving 6 bases unmatched. The germline V gene has CDR1 SNHLY and CDR2 FYNNEI. The CDR3 consists of 11 residues. For the CDR3, the DNA is TGTGCCAGCACCAACGGGGGGGAACAGTACGTC. Translated, it gives CASTNGGEQYV.